This T cell receptor beta chain originates from a study of technical replicates of blood from several donors. CDR1 SNHLY and CDR2 FYNNEI come from the germline V gene. The CDR3 runs 12 residues. Trimming took off 3 bases at V and 3 bases at J, with 5 bases between the two ends. Profiling relied on immunoSEQ multiplex PCR, and the TCRdb table lists in-frame clones only, not all of them. The sample holds 70,000 to 95,000 clones; approximately 93% are singletons and the top ten take 0.2% to 0.25%. In this sample, this clone turned up once. Source material: T cells isolated from PBMCs. The source is a human donor in good health. The chain recombines TRBV2 with TRBJ1-1; no clear D gene. The CDR3 nucleotides are TGTGCCAGCAGTGACCGGGACACTGAAGCTTTCTTT. Translated: CASSDRDTEAFF.